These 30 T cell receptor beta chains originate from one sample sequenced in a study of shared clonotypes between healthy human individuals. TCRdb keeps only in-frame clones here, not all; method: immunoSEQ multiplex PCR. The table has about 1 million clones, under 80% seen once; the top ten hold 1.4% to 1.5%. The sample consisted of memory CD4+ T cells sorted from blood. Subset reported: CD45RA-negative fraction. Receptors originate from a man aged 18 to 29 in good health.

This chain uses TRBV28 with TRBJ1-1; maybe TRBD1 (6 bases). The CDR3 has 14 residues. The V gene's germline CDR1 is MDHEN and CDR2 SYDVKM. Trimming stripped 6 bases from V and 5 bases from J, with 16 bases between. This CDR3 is CASRSTGQGTEAFF. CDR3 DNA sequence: TGTGCCAGCAGATCGACAGGCCAGGGAACTGAAGCTTTCTTT.

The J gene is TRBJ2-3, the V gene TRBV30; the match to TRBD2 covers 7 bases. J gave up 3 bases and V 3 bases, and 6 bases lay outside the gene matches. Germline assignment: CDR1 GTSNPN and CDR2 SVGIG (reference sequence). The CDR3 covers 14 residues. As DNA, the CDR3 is TGTGCCTGGAGCGCGGGGGTATTAACAGATACGCAGTATTTT. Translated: CAWSAGVLTDTQYF.

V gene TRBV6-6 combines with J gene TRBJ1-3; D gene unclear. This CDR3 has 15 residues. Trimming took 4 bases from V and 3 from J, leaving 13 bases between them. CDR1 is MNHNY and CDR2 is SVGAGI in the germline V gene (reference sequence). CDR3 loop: CASSSISGGGNTIYF. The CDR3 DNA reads TGTGCCAGCAGTTCGATATCCGGAGGTGGAAACACCATATATTTT.

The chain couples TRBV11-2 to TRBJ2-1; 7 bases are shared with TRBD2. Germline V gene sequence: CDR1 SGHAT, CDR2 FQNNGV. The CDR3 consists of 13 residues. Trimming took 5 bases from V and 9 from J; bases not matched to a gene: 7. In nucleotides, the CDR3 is TGTGCCAGCAGCCCCTTTGCGGGAGTTGAGCAGTTCTTC. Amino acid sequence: CASSPFAGVEQFF.

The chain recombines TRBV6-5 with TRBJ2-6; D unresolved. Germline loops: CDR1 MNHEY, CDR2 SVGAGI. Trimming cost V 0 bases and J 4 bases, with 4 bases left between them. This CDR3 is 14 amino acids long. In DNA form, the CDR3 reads TGTGCCAGCAGTTACTCCTTCGGGGCCAACGTCCTGACTTTC. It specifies CASSYSFGANVLTF.

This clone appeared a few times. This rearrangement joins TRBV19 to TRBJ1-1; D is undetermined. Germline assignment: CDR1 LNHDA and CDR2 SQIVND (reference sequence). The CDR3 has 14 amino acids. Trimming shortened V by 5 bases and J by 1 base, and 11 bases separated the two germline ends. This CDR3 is CASSLRHRNTEAFF. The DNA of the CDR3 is TGTGCCAGTAGTCTCCGACACCGGAACACTGAAGCTTTCTTT. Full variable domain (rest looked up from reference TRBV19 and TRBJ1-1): DGGITQSPKYLFRKEGQNVTLSCEQNLNHDAMYWYRQDPGQGLRLIYYSQIVNDFQKGDIAEGYSVSREKKESFPLTVTSAQKNPTAFYLCASSLRHRNTEAFFGQGTRLTVV.

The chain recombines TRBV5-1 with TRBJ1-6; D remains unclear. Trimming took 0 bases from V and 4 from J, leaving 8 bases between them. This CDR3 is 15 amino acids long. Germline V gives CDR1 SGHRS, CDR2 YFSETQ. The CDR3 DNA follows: TGCGCCAGCAGCTTGGAGACGGGATATAATTCACCCCTCCACTTT. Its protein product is CASSLETGYNSPLHF.

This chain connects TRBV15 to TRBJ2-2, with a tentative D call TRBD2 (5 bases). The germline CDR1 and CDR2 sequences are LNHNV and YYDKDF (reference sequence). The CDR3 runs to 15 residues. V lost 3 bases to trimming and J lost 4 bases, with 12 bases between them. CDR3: CATSSHTGSTGELFF. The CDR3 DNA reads TGTGCCACCAGCAGTCATACGGGGTCCACCGGGGAGCTGTTTTTT.

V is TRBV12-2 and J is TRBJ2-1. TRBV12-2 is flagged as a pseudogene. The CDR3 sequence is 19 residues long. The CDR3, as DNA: TGTGCAAGTCGCTTACCGGGGGCCGTCTTCCTACTACTTAGCAATGAGCAGTTCTTC. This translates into CASRLPGAVFLLLSNEQFF.

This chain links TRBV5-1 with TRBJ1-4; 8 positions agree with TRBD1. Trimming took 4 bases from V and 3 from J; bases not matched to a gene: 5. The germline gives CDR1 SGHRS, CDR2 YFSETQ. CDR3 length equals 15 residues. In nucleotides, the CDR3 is TGCGCCAGCAGCCTGGGGACAGGATCTAATGAAAAACTGTTTTTT. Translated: CASSLGTGSNEKLFF. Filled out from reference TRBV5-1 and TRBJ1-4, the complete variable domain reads KAGVTQTPRYLIKTRGQQVTLSCSPISGHRSVSWYQQTPGQGLQFLFEYFSETQRNKGNFPGRFSGRQFSNSRSEMNVSTLELGDSALYLCASSLGTGSNEKLFFGSGTQLSVL.

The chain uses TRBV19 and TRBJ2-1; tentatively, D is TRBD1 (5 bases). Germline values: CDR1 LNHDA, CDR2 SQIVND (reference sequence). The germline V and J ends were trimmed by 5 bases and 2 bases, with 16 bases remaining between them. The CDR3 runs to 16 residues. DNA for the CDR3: TGTGCCAGTAGTCGGACAACAGTGAAACCCTACAATGAGCAGTTCTTC. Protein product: CASSRTTVKPYNEQFF.

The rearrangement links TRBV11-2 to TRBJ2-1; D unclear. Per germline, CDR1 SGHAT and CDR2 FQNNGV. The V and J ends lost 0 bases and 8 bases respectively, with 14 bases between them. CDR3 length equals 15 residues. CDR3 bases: TGTGCCAGCAGCTTAGATCGGAAGGGTTCGGATGAGCAGTTCTTC. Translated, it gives CASSLDRKGSDEQFF.

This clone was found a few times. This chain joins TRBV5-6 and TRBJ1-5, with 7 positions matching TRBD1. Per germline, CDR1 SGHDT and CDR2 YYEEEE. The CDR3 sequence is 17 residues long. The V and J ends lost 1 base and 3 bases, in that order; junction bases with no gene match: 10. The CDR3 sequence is CASSLWEGAGYNQPQHF. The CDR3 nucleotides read TGTGCCAGCAGCTTGTGGGAGGGGGCAGGCTACAATCAGCCCCAGCATTTT.

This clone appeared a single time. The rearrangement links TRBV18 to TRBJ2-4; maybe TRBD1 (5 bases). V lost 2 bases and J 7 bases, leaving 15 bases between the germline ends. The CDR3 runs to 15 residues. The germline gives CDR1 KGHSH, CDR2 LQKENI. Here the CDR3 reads CASSPSQGLGNIQYF. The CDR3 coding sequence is TGTGCCAGCTCACCATCGCAGGGCCTGGGGAACATTCAGTACTTC.

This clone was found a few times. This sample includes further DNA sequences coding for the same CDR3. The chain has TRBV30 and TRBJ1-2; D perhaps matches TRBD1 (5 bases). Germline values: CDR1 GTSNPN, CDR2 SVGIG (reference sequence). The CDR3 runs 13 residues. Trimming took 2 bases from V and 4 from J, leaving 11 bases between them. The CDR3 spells CAWSRGGGYGYTF. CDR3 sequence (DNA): TGTGCCTGGAGTAGAGGTGGGGGCTATGGCTACACCTTC.

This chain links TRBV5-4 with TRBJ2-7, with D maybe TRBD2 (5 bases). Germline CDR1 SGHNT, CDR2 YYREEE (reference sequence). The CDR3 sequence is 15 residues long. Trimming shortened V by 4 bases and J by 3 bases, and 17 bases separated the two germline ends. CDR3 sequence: CASSLGVEPGYEQYF. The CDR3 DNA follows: TGTGCCAGCAGCCTCGGGGTAGAACCGGGCTACGAGCAGTACTTC.

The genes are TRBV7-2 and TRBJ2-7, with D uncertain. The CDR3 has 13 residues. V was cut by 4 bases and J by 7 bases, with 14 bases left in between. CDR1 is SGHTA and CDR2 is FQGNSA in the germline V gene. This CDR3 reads CASSWPPTREQYF. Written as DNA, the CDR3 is TGTGCCAGCAGCTGGCCCCCCACGAGAGAGCAGTACTTC.

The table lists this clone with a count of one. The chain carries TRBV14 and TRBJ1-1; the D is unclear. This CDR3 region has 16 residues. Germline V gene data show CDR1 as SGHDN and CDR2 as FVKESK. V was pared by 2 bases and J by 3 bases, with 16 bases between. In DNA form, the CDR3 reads TGTGCCAGCAGCCAATATCTTGGGGTAGTGGACACTGAAGCTTTCTTT. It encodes CASSQYLGVVDTEAFF.

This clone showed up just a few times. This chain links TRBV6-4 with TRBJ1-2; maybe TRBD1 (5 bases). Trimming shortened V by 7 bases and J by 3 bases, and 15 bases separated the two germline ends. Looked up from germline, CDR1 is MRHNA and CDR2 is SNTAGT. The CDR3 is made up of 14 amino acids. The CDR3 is CASKAPARDYGYTF. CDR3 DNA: TGTGCCAGCAAGGCCCCGGCCAGGGACTATGGCTACACCTTC.

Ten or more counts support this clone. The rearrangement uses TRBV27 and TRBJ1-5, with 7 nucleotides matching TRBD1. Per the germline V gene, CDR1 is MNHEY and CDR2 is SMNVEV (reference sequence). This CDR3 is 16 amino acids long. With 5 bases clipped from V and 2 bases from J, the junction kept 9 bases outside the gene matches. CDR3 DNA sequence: TGTGCCAGCAGTAAACTCCGGGACAGAGGCAATCAGCCCCAGCATTTT. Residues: CASSKLRDRGNQPQHF.

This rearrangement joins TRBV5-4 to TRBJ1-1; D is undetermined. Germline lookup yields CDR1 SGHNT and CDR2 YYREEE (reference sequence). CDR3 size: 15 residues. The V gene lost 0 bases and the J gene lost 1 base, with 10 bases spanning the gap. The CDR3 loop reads CASSLELLPNTEAFF. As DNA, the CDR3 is TGTGCCAGCAGCTTGGAGCTCCTCCCGAACACTGAAGCTTTCTTT.

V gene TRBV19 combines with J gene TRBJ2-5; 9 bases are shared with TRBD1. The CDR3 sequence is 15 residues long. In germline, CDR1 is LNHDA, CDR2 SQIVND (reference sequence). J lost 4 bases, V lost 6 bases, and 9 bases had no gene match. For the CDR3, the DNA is TGTGCCAGTAGCCAACAGGGGGCAGGGGGAGAGACCCAGTACTTC. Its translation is CASSQQGAGGETQYF.

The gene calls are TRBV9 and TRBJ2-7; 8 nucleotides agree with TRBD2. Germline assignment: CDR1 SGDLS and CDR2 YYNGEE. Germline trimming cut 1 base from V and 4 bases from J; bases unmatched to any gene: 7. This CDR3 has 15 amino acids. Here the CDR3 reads CASSVSATSEYEQYF. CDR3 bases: TGTGCCAGCAGCGTATCTGCGACTAGCGAATACGAGCAGTACTTC.

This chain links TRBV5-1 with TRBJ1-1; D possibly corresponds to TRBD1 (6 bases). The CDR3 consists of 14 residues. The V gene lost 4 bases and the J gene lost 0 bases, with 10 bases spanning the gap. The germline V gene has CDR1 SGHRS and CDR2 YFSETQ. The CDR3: CASSVQGMNTEAFF. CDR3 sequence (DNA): TGCGCCAGCAGCGTACAGGGCATGAACACTGAAGCTTTCTTT.

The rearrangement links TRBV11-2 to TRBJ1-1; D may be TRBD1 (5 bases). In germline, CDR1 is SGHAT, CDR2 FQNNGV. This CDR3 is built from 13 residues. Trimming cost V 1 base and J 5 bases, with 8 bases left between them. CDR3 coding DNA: TGTGCCAGCAGCTTAGCTCCAGGGACTGAAGCTTTCTTT. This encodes CASSLAPGTEAFF.

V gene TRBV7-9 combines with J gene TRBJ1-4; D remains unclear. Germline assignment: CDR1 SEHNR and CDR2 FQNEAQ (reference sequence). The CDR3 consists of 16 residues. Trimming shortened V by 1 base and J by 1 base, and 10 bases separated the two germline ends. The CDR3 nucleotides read TGTGCCAGCAGCTTAGGATCGCGGGGAACTAATGAAAAACTGTTTTTT. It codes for CASSLGSRGTNEKLFF. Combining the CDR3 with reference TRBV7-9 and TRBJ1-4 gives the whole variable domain DTGVSQNPRHKITKRGQNVTFRCDPISEHNRLYWYRQTLGQGPEFLTYFQNEAQLEKSRLLSDRFSAERPKGSFSTLEIQRTEQGDSAMYLCASSLGSRGTNEKLFFGSGTQLSVL.

The CDR3 sequence is CASNPTSRADEQFF. The CDR3 coding sequence is TGCGCCAGCAATCCAACTAGCAGAGCCGATGAGCAGTTCTTC. V is TRBV5-1 and J is TRBJ2-1, with D possibly TRBD2 on 6 matching bases. V was clipped by 6 bases and J by 8 bases, with 18 bases between them. From germline, CDR1 is SGHRS and CDR2 YFSETQ. The CDR3 sequence is 14 residues long.

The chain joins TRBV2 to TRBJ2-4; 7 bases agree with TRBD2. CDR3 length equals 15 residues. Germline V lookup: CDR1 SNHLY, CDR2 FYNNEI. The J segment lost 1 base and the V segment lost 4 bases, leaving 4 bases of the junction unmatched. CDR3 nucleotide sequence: TGTGCCAGCAGTGGAGGACTAGGGGCCAAAAACATTCAGTACTTC. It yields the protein CASSGGLGAKNIQYF.

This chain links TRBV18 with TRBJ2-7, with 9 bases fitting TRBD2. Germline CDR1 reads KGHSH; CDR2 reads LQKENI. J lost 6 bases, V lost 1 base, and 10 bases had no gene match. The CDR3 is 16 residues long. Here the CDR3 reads CASSPLAGAPGAEQYF. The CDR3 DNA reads TGTGCCAGCTCACCACTAGCGGGGGCGCCCGGTGCCGAGCAGTACTTC.

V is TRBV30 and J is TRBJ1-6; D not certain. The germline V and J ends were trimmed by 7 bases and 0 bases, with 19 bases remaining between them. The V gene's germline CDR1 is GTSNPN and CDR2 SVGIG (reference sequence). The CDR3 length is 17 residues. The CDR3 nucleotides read TGTGCCTCGCACCAGTCACGAGGGAGCTCCTATAATTCACCCCTCCACTTT. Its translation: CASHQSRGSSYNSPLHF.